This T cell receptor (beta chain) was found in a study of blood T cell repertoires in COVID-19. At the level of the study: The samples span acute and convalescent COVID-19 from the United States, Italy and Spain.

The CDR3 spans 15 residues. V dropped 1 base and J dropped 4 bases, with 12 bases sitting between them. Germline CDR1 MNHNS, CDR2 SASEGT. Methods used by the authors: Amplification with reference gene primers provided the estimates of nucleated cell counts. The data were produced by immunoSEQ multiplex PCR, yet TCRdb's version contains in-frame clones alone and is incomplete. V and J calls and clone size are as listed in that table; D and trimming were resolved from the DNA. Among just over 95,000 clones, around 80% were seen once, and the ten largest hold approximately 4%. This TCR was recovered from a man in his sixties with acute or convalescent COVID-19. The chain has TRBV6-1 and TRBJ2-3, with D perhaps TRBD2 (6 bases). Sequencing was performed on peripheral blood. The CDR3 protein is CASSEGRASADTQYF. The CDR3, as DNA: TGTGCCAGCAGTGAAGGGAGGGCTAGTGCAGATACGCAGTATTTT.